This TCR beta chain was identified during a study of blood T cell repertoires in COVID-19. Turning to the study itself: Both acute and convalescent COVID-19 samples were obtained from the United States, Italy and Spain. Sample material is recorded as cDNA or gDNA derived from T cells, B-cell-depleted T cells, or PBMCs.

Generated by immunoSEQ multiplex PCR, the TCRdb table keeps only in-frame clones and is missing some. This repertoire shows approximately 150,000 clones, 88% found once; its top ten account for roughly 30%. The germline CDR1 and CDR2 sequences are WNHNN and SYGVQD (reference sequence). The CDR3 contains 18 residues. The ends lost 4 bases at V and 2 bases at J; junction bases unmatched: 9. This TCR was sampled from a human donor in a cohort sampled during active COVID-19. The V gene is TRBV10-1, the J gene TRBJ2-6; 9 positions agree with TRBD1. The sample was peripheral blood. Here the CDR3 reads CASSGPGQGRTGANVLTF. The CDR3 nucleotides are TGCGCCAGCAGTGGTCCGGGACAGGGTAGAACTGGGGCCAACGTCCTGACTTTC.